This entry concerns a single TCR beta chain. Antigen unknown. Template material for amplifying TCR beta CDR3 regions consisted of RNA transcripts. The HTBI primer set drove a first-round RT-PCR of the TCR CDR3. TCRdb re-called the multiplex PCR reads through MiXCR, storing one row per CDR3 protein. The repertoire includes fewer than 650,000 distinct CDR3 sequences, about 45% of them detected once, and about two fifths sits in the top ten. The CDR3 consists of 15 residues. Germline CDR1 and CDR2: LNHNV and YYDKDF (reference sequence). V was trimmed by 0 bases and J by 3 bases, leaving 11 bases between them. Researchers barred patients who had uncontrolled infection, other autoimmune disease, pregnancy or lactation. Orbital computed tomography and thyroid ultrasound, together with serum TRAb and thyroxine and clinical symptoms, were used for diagnoses. This sample was included in a study of T cells in Graves' hyperthyroidism and ophthalmopathy. Findings and caveats of the study: Researchers found most expanded thyroid clonotypes above 0.001 in blood as well. A model of 13 V-J features distinguished ophthalmopathy from stable hyperthyroidism.

The receptor comes from an adult woman with Graves' disease, either hyperthyroidism or ophthalmopathy (not recorded which). Sequencing input: peripheral blood or thyroid tissue (not recorded which). The genes are TRBV15 and TRBJ1-2; D is uncertain. As DNA, the CDR3 is TGTGCCACCAGCAGAGATGAGAGGGATGACTATGGCTACACCTTC. The encoded protein is CATSRDERDDYGYTF.